Presented here are 7 T cell receptor beta chains from one specimen sequenced in a study of blood T cell repertoires in COVID-19. Profiling relied on immunoSEQ multiplex PCR, and the TCRdb table lists in-frame clones only, not all of them. Of under 300,000 clones listed, roughly 83% were seen once; the top ten hold about 1.5%. What was sequenced was peripheral blood. The source is a human donor with COVID-19, enrolled during active disease. The donor label of this sample is uncertain.

A word on this clone: Other DNA sequences from this sample encode an identical CDR3 as well. The genes are TRBV11-2 and TRBJ2-1; 10 bases are a match to TRBD2. Germline CDR1 SGHAT, CDR2 FQNNGV. This CDR3 has 15 amino acids. V was clipped by 5 bases and J by 3 bases; unmatched bases: 4. The CDR3: CASSPTSGVYNEQFF. The CDR3 DNA is TGTGCCAGCAGCCCCACTAGCGGGGTCTACAATGAGCAGTTCTTC.

The chain links TRBV7-9 to TRBJ2-2, with a weak D call TRBD2 (6 bases). The CDR3 is made up of 16 amino acids. The V end lost 3 bases, the J end lost 5 bases, and 16 bases lay between the germline ends. Germline-derived CDR1 and CDR2 are SEHNR and FQNEAQ (reference sequence). The CDR3, as DNA: TGTGCCAGCAGCTTCCGCGGGGCAGGAGGAACCGGGGAGCTGTTTTTT. This gives the protein CASSFRGAGGTGELFF.

The genes are TRBV7-2 and TRBJ1-5, with a possible D match to TRBD1 (6 bases). From germline, CDR1 is SGHTA and CDR2 FQGNSA. Trimming left V 5 bases short and J 3 bases short, with 11 bases between. The CDR3 contains 14 residues. As DNA, the CDR3 is TGTGCCAGCAGCCACCGGGACAACAATCAGCCCCAGCATTTT. Amino acids: CASSHRDNNQPQHF. The entire variable domain, with the rest obtained from reference TRBV7-2 and TRBJ1-5, is as follows: GAGVSQSPSNKVTEKGKDVELRCDPISGHTALYWYRQSLGQGLEFLIYFQGNSAPDKSGLPSDRFSAERTGGSVSTLTIQRTQQEDSAVYLCASSHRDNNQPQHFGDGTRLSIL.

V is TRBV20-1 and J is TRBJ1-4; no clear D gene. Trimming pared 3 bases from V and 8 bases from J, leaving 7 bases between. CDR3 size: 11 residues. Germline CDR1 and CDR2: DFQATT and SNEGSKA (reference sequence). The CDR3 here is CSASNGEKLFF. The DNA of the CDR3 is TGCAGTGCTAGTAACGGGGAAAAACTGTTTTTT.

This clone was detected only once. The genes are TRBV19 and TRBJ2-5; tentatively, D is TRBD1 (5 bases). V was shortened by 2 bases and J by 5 bases, with 12 bases between the two germline ends. The V gene's germline CDR1 is LNHDA and CDR2 SQIVND (reference sequence). CDR3 length equals 14 residues. CDR3 DNA: TGTGCCAGTAGTATACAGGGTTATCAGGAGACCCAGTACTTC. It encodes CASSIQGYQETQYF.

The genes are TRBV2 and TRBJ2-2; D perhaps matches TRBD1 (6 bases). V was cut by 3 bases and J by 8 bases, with 10 bases left in between. The CDR3 is 13 amino acids. Germline V gene sequence: CDR1 SNHLY, CDR2 FYNNEI. The CDR3 region is CASSEDRLGELFF. For the CDR3, the DNA is TGTGCCAGCAGTGAGGACAGACTAGGGGAGCTGTTTTTT.

This clone was counted once. The rearrangement joins TRBV18 to TRBJ1-5; a weak D match, TRBD1 (6 bases). From germline, CDR1 is KGHSH and CDR2 LQKENI. V was cut by 3 bases and J by 6 bases, with 6 bases left in between. This CDR3 contains 12 residues. CDR3 protein: CASSPDSQPQHF. As DNA, the CDR3 is TGTGCCAGCTCACCGGACAGTCAGCCCCAGCATTTT.